Below are 8 T cell receptor beta chains sequenced from a single sample in a study of T cell clones after liver transplantation (dated by TCRdb to the late 2010s). The protocol used for the library was the immunoSEQ multiplex PCR assay. TCRdb's version of the immuneACCESS table is confined to in-frame rearrangements and falls short of the full clone set. An unresolved V gene accounts for under half of the shortfall where checked; the remainder is of unknown origin. The sample data list 65,000 to 95,000 clones, and about four fifths of these were observed just once. 0.45% to 0.65% of the sample belongs to the ten largest clones. The label giving this sample's time point can be read as: pre-transplant. The source material was CD4+ T cells from blood, sampled before liver transplant. These receptors came from a human donor who received a liver transplant.

V usage is TRBV9 and J usage is TRBJ2-1; no clear D gene. Per germline, CDR1 SGDLS and CDR2 YYNGEE. This CDR3 contains 16 residues. V dropped 3 bases and J dropped 5 bases, with 18 bases sitting between them. CDR3 DNA sequence: TGTGCCAGCAGCGCCCCAGGCGGTTGGAATAACAATGAGCAGTTCTTC. As protein: CASSAPGGWNNNEQFF.

The rearrangement joins TRBV28 to TRBJ2-4; no reliable D call. V lost 3 bases, J lost 1 base, and 16 bases lay in between. The CDR3 contains 17 residues. The germline V gene encodes CDR1 MDHEN and CDR2 SYDVKM. The DNA for the CDR3 is TGTGCCAGCAGTTTCCGGTTGAGGTCCGTGGCCAAAAACATTCAGTACTTC. Encoded protein: CASSFRLRSVAKNIQYF.

The gene calls are TRBV7-9 and TRBJ2-2; 11 bases match TRBD1. The germline V gene encodes CDR1 SEHNR and CDR2 FQNEAQ (reference sequence). The CDR3 is made up of 15 amino acids. V shed 4 bases, J shed 5 bases, and the junction held 3 bases outside the gene matches. CDR3 in DNA: TGTGCCAGCAGCTCCGGGACAGGGGGGACCGGGGAGCTGTTTTTT. Translated, it gives CASSSGTGGTGELFF.

CDR3 nucleotide sequence: TGTGCCAGCAGCTTAGTTAACCAGAACACTGAAGCTTTCTTT. Translated, it gives CASSLVNQNTEAFF. The V gene is TRBV7-9, the J gene TRBJ1-1; D gene unclear. With 1 base removed from V and 1 base from J, the gap between germline ends came to 7 bases. CDR3 length: 14 residues. CDR1 and CDR2 from the germline V gene are SEHNR and FQNEAQ (reference sequence).

This clone was observed a single time. The gene calls are TRBV19 and TRBJ1-4; 8 bases agree with TRBD1. V shed 7 bases, J shed 7 bases, and the junction held 8 bases outside the gene matches. From germline, CDR1 is LNHDA and CDR2 SQIVND (reference sequence). The CDR3 length is 14 residues. CDR3 loop: CASTTTGDFEKLFF. The CDR3 DNA reads TGTGCCAGTACTACGACAGGGGATTTTGAAAAACTGTTTTTT.

V is TRBV28 and J is TRBJ2-5; a possible D gene is TRBD2 (6 bases). Trimming removed 5 bases at V and 5 bases at J, with 18 bases between. CDR3 length: 15 residues. Looked up from germline, CDR1 is MDHEN and CDR2 is SYDVKM. The CDR3 nucleotides read TGTGCCAGCAGTCTGAGGGGAGCGGGCAGGGAGACCCAGTACTTC. Its translation is CASSLRGAGRETQYF.

The rearrangement uses TRBV7-8 and TRBJ2-1, with 14 nucleotides matching TRBD2. CDR3 length: 16 amino acids. Germline V CDR1 and CDR2: SGHVS, FQNEAQ. V gave up 4 bases and J gave up 6 bases; unmatched junction bases: 5. For the CDR3, the DNA is TGTGCCAGCAGCTCCCCCGGGACTAGCGGGAGCAATGAGCAGTTCTTC. Protein product: CASSSPGTSGSNEQFF.

The chain couples TRBV11-2 to TRBJ2-2; D is uncertain. V lost 2 bases, J lost 4 bases, and 11 bases lay in between. The germline V gene encodes CDR1 SGHAT and CDR2 FQNNGV. The CDR3 runs 15 residues. The CDR3 protein is CASSLLTVTTGELFF. The DNA for the CDR3 is TGTGCCAGCAGCTTACTAACAGTTACCACCGGGGAGCTGTTTTTT.